The 12 T cell receptor beta chains below were found in one sample sequenced in a study of blood T cell repertoires in COVID-19. Assay used: immunoSEQ multiplex PCR; TCRdb lists only in-frame clones, some missing. The data hold more than 350,000 clones, with approximately 91% observed a single time. Input material: PBMCs or T cells enriched from blood (not recorded which). The receptors here all came from a woman younger than 35 who had been exposed to COVID-19.

The V call is TRBV28, the J call TRBJ2-1; 10 nucleotides align to TRBD2. The CDR3 has 17 amino acids. Germline lookup yields CDR1 MDHEN and CDR2 SYDVKM. V shed 4 bases and J 2 bases; nucleotides not matched to a gene: 8. CDR3 residues: CASSSAVSGGAYNEQFF. The CDR3 DNA follows: TGTGCCAGCAGTTCCGCAGTGAGCGGGGGGGCCTACAATGAGCAGTTCTTC. The entire variable domain, with the rest obtained from reference TRBV28 and TRBJ2-1, is as follows: DVKVTQSSRYLVKRTGEKVFLECVQDMDHENMFWYRQDPGLGLRLIYFSYDVKMKEKGDIPEGYSVSREKKERFSLILESASTNQTSMYLCASSSAVSGGAYNEQFFGPGTRLTVL.

This sequence joins TRBV27 and TRBJ2-7; 8 bases are shared with TRBD1. This CDR3 is built from 14 residues. Trimming at V came to 6 bases and at J to 2 bases, leaving 6 bases not matched to a gene. Germline lookup yields CDR1 MNHEY and CDR2 SMNVEV (reference sequence). In nucleotides, the CDR3 is TGTGCCAGCAGCCGCTGGACAGGGACCTACGAGCAGTACTTC. This encodes CASSRWTGTYEQYF.

The CDR3 sequence is CASSQDEQPYNEQFF. In DNA, the CDR3 is TGCGCCAGCAGCCAAGATGAGCAACCCTACAATGAGCAGTTCTTC. The chain employs TRBV4-1 and TRBJ2-1, with D unresolved. V lost 0 bases, J lost 2 bases, and 8 bases lay in between. Germline V gene data show CDR1 as MGHRA and CDR2 as YSYEKL. The CDR3 extends over 15 amino acids.

This chain links TRBV7-9 with TRBJ1-2, with D maybe TRBD1 (5 bases). Germline CDR1 reads SEHNR; CDR2 reads FQNEAQ (reference sequence). V gave up 0 bases and J gave up 6 bases, with 14 bases separating them. The CDR3 extends over 15 amino acids. CDR3 residues: CASSLAKVGLDGYTF. The CDR3 DNA follows: TGTGCCAGCAGCTTAGCCAAGGTGGGGCTTGATGGCTACACCTTC. The full variable domain, its missing parts supplied by reference TRBV7-9 and TRBJ1-2, is DTGVSQNPRHKITKRGQNVTFRCDPISEHNRLYWYRQTLGQGPEFLTYFQNEAQLEKSRLLSDRFSAERPKGSFSTLEIQRTEQGDSAMYLCASSLAKVGLDGYTFGSGTRLTVV.

This clone showed up just once. This rearrangement joins TRBV7-2 to TRBJ1-1, with unresolved D. V lost 3 bases and J lost 2, with 10 bases in between. Germline V gene sequence: CDR1 SGHTA, CDR2 FQGNSA. This CDR3 contains 14 residues. CDR3 region: CASSFLQVNTEAFF. The CDR3, as DNA: TGTGCCAGCAGCTTTTTGCAGGTTAACACTGAAGCTTTCTTT.

This chain connects TRBV14 to TRBJ2-5; 8 bases agree with TRBD2. CDR3 length: 16 residues. Germline V gene data show CDR1 as SGHDN and CDR2 as FVKESK. With V trimmed by 0 bases and J by 2 bases, 5 bases remained unmatched. CDR3 amino acids: CASSQEARGDQETQYF. CDR3 sequence (DNA): TGTGCCAGCAGCCAAGAGGCGCGGGGGGATCAAGAGACCCAGTACTTC.

As regards this clone: The junction departs from the called germline gene at one end, perhaps through a read error. The chain joins TRBV28 to TRBJ2-7; D possibly corresponds to TRBD1 (6 bases). The CDR3 contains 15 residues. Per the germline V gene, CDR1 is MDHEN and CDR2 is SYDVKM. CDR3 coding DNA: TGTGCCAGCAGTTCAGCGGTCCCACTCGGGACATCGGGTCACTTC. Translated, it gives CASSSAVPLGTSGHF.

The rearrangement links TRBV6-1 to TRBJ1-6; 7 nucleotides match TRBD1. V gave up 3 bases and J gave up 7 bases; unmatched junction bases: 6. The germline V gene encodes CDR1 MNHNS and CDR2 SASEGT. CDR3 length: 15 residues. The CDR3 here is CASSEMGQINSPLHF. The DNA for the CDR3 is TGTGCCAGCAGTGAGATGGGACAGATAAATTCACCCCTCCACTTT.

This chain links TRBV19 with TRBJ2-5; 11 nucleotides agree with TRBD2. From germline, CDR1 is LNHDA and CDR2 SQIVND (reference sequence). V shed 4 bases and J 1 base; nucleotides not matched to a gene: 2. The CDR3 contains 15 residues. The DNA of the CDR3 is TGTGCCAGTAGTACCGGACTAGCGGGCCAAGAGACCCAGTACTTC. It yields the protein CASSTGLAGQETQYF.

The gene calls are TRBV28 and TRBJ2-3; tentative D call: TRBD2 (6 bases). Germline V gives CDR1 MDHEN, CDR2 SYDVKM. This CDR3 comprises 14 residues. Trimming stripped 5 bases from V and 6 bases from J, with 15 bases between. The CDR3 region is CASSPGLARDTQYF. CDR3 nucleotides: TGTGCCAGCAGTCCCGGCCTAGCGCGTGATACGCAGTATTTT.

J is TRBJ2-7 and V is TRBV11-2; 9 bases line up with TRBD2. The trim removed 5 bases at V and 2 bases at J, leaving 4 bases unmatched. In germline, CDR1 is SGHAT, CDR2 FQNNGV. The length of the CDR3 is 14 residues. The chain's CDR3 is CASSKRLAAYEQYF. As DNA, the CDR3 is TGTGCCAGCAGCAAACGACTAGCGGCCTACGAGCAGTACTTC.

J is TRBJ1-3 and V is TRBV7-2, with 7 bases that match TRBD1. CDR3 length: 17 amino acids. CDR1 SGHTA and CDR2 FQGNSA come from the germline V gene. Germline trimming cut 6 bases from V and 1 base from J; bases unmatched to any gene: 12. In DNA, the CDR3 is TGTGCCAGCAGAGCGTCGACAGGGATTACATCTGGAAACACCATATATTTT. Its protein is CASRASTGITSGNTIYF.